The 24 T cell receptor beta chains in this list originate from one sample, sequenced in a study of T cells expressing NK-cell markers. TCRdb re-called the 5' RACE reads and catalogs CDR3 proteins one per entry, DNA excluded. The sample table includes about 550,000 distinct CDR3 sequences. The material sequenced was blood T cells: a sorted CD56 or NKG2C T cell subset, CD4+ or CD8+ T cells, or bulk PBMC T cells (not recorded which). The receptors stem from a man younger than 35 in good health.

The rearrangement uses TRBV6-2 or TRBV6-3 and TRBJ2-7; without DNA, the TCRdb call of TRBD1 cannot be checked. The CDR3 contains 15 residues. CDR1 MNHEY and CDR2 SVGEGT come from the germline V gene. The CDR3 reads CASSSSVTGGYEQYF.

This chain links TRBV15 with TRBJ2-2; TCRdb outputs TRBD2, but without DNA this stays unchecked. CDR3 size: 16 residues. The germline V gene encodes CDR1 LNHNV and CDR2 YYDKDF (reference sequence). This CDR3 is CATSRDGGSGTGELFF.

The rearrangement uses TRBV5-1 and TRBJ1-1; TCRdb indicates TRBD1, and absent DNA this call remains unverified. This CDR3 is built from 14 residues. From germline, CDR1 is SGHRS and CDR2 YFSETQ. The CDR3 sequence: CASSLVGQVNEAFF.

The chain has TRBV20-1 and TRBJ2-3; lacking DNA, the TRBD2 call made by TCRdb goes unchecked. The CDR3 sequence is 16 residues long. Germline assignment: CDR1 DFQATT and CDR2 SNEGSKA (reference sequence). CDR3 protein: CSARTPNSGRIDTQYF.

V gene TRBV13 combines with J gene TRBJ2-6; TCRdb designates TRBD1, a call that cannot be tested without DNA. CDR1 and CDR2 from the germline V gene are PRHDT and FYEKMQ (reference sequence). There are 17 residues in the CDR3. Here the CDR3 reads CASRTTGGPSGANVLTF.

V is TRBV30 and J is TRBJ2-1; absent DNA, TCRdb's TRBD1 call cannot be checked. The CDR3 runs 14 residues. Germline-derived CDR1 and CDR2 are GTSNPN and SVGIG (reference sequence). The CDR3 is CAWSVRTVYNEQFF.

The gene calls are TRBV10-3 and TRBJ1-5; the D gene TCRdb calls, TRBD1, cannot be checked with no DNA. The CDR3 has 14 residues. Germline V gene sequence: CDR1 ENHRY, CDR2 SYGVKD. The CDR3 spells CAISNTGGYQPQHF.

V is TRBV28 and J is TRBJ2-3; with no DNA, the TCRdb D assignment of TRBD2 cannot be verified. CDR1 is MDHEN and CDR2 is SYDVKM in the germline V gene. The CDR3 totals 13 residues. The CDR3: CASSPGRKDTQYF. The full variable domain, with the rest looked up from reference TRBV28 and TRBJ2-3, is DVKVTQSSRYLVKRTGEKVFLECVQDMDHENMFWYRQDPGLGLRLIYFSYDVKMKEKGDIPEGYSVSREKKERFSLILESASTNQTSMYLCASSPGRKDTQYFGPGTRLTVL.

The chain has TRBV12-3 or TRBV12-4 and TRBJ2-3; the TCRdb call, TRBD2, lacks DNA for checking. The CDR3 length is 15 residues. The CDR3 loop is CASSFFSEGGGTQYF.

This sequence joins TRBV6-2 or TRBV6-3 and TRBJ2-1; TCRdb's assignment of TRBD1 cannot be checked, as there is no DNA. The length of the CDR3 is 13 residues. Per the germline V gene, CDR1 is MNHEY and CDR2 is SVGEGT. CDR3 sequence reads: CASSVGTFLGQFF.

The rearrangement uses TRBV28 and TRBJ2-3; TCRdb's D call, TRBD1, is unchecked because there is no DNA. Germline assignment: CDR1 MDHEN and CDR2 SYDVKM. The CDR3 totals 13 residues. This chain's CDR3 is CASSWDRRDTQYF.

The chain employs TRBV7-2 and TRBJ2-7; the TCRdb D gene call, TRBD1, has no DNA to confirm it. The CDR3 is made up of 15 amino acids. Per the germline V gene, CDR1 is SGHTA and CDR2 is FQGNSA. The CDR3 sequence is CASKLRGGTAYEQYF. The variable domain in full, completed from reference TRBV7-2 and TRBJ2-7, reads GAGVSQSPSNKVTEKGKDVELRCDPISGHTALYWYRQSLGQGLEFLIYFQGNSAPDKSGLPSDRFSAERTGGSVSTLTIQRTQQEDSAVYLCASKLRGGTAYEQYFGPGTRLTVT.

This chain joins TRBV5-1 and TRBJ2-3. The germline V gene encodes CDR1 SGHRS and CDR2 YFSETQ. The CDR3 loop spans 14 amino acids. This CDR3 reads CASRQELSTDTQYF.

This sequence joins TRBV6-5 and TRBJ2-7; TCRdb's D call, TRBD1, is unchecked because there is no DNA. There are 11 residues in the CDR3. CDR1 MNHEY and CDR2 SVGAGI come from the germline V gene. CDR3 sequence reads: CASSYGGEQYF.

The chain recombines TRBV12-5 with TRBJ2-3; TCRdb reports TRBD1, a call that lacks DNA to check it against. Germline CDR1 is LGHNT and CDR2 is FRNRAP. The CDR3 is 14 amino acids. The CDR3: CASGLGNTGTSQYF.

CDR3 protein: CSVSTIGGSGELFF. The chain couples TRBV29-1 to TRBJ2-2; TCRdb proposes TRBD2, but this gene call is untestable without DNA. The CDR3 runs 14 residues. Germline V gene data show CDR1 as SQVTM and CDR2 as ANQGSEA.

The chain couples TRBV6-2 or TRBV6-3 to TRBJ2-4; TCRdb names TRBD2, which stays unverified in the absence of DNA. Germline lookup yields CDR1 MNHEY and CDR2 SVGEGT. This CDR3 contains 16 residues. The CDR3 region is CASSYGRAEAKNIQYF.

The chain couples TRBV24-1 to TRBJ1-1. Germline assignment: CDR1 KGHDR and CDR2 SFDVKD. The CDR3 length is 13 residues. The CDR3 region is CATRGGPNTEAFF.

This chain uses TRBV2 with TRBJ2-3. CDR1 is SNHLY and CDR2 is FYNNEI in the germline V gene. This CDR3 has 13 residues. The CDR3 sequence is CASSENWGDTQYF.

The CDR3 region is CSALILAGGPSDTQYF. The V call is TRBV20-1, the J call TRBJ2-3; the D call of TRBD2 rests on TCRdb alone, since no DNA is present to check it. Germline-derived CDR1 and CDR2 are DFQATT and SNEGSKA (reference sequence). The CDR3 length is 16 residues.

J is TRBJ2-1 and V is TRBV5-1; TCRdb's D call of TRBD2 is untestable without DNA. CDR3 length equals 17 residues. Germline V gives CDR1 SGHRS, CDR2 YFSETQ. The CDR3 here is CASSPGTSGSLDNEQFF.

This CDR3 is CAWDRGDIQYF. V and J are TRBV30 and TRBJ2-4. The length of the CDR3 is 11 residues. Looked up from germline, CDR1 is GTSNPN and CDR2 is SVGIG (reference sequence).

This chain links TRBV6-1 with TRBJ1-1. CDR1 and CDR2 from the germline V gene are MNHNS and SASEGT. The CDR3 is 11 residues long. CDR3 sequence reads: CASKKGREAFF.

J is TRBJ2-3 and V is TRBV11-1; TCRdb's assignment of TRBD1 cannot be checked, as there is no DNA. The V gene's germline CDR1 is SGHAT and CDR2 FQDESV (reference sequence). This CDR3 has 14 amino acids. The CDR3 spells CASSPRDWADTQYF.